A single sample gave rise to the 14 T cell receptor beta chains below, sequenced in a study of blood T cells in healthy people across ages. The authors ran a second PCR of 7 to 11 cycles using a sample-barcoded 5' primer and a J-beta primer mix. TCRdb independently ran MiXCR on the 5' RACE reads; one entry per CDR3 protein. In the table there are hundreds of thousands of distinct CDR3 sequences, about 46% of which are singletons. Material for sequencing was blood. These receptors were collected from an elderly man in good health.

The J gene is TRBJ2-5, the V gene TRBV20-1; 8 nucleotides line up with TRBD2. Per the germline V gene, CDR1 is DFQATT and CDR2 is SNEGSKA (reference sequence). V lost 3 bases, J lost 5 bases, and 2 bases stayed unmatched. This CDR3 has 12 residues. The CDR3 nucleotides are TGCAGTGCTAGCGGGAGGGCCGAGACCCAGTACTTC. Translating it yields CSASGRAETQYF.

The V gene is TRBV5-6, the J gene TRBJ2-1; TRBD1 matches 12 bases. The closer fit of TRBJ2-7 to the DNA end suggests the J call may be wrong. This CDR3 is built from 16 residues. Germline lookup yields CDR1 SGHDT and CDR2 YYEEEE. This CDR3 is CASSYGTGGPYNEQYF. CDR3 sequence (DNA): TGTGCCAGCAGCTACGGGACAGGGGGCCCCTACAATGAGCAGTACTTC.

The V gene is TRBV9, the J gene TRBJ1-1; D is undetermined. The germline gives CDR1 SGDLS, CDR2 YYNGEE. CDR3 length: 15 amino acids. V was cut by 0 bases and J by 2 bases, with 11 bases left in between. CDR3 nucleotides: TGTGCCAGCAGCGTAGGGAATAGCGTTAACACTGAAGCTTTCTTT. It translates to CASSVGNSVNTEAFF. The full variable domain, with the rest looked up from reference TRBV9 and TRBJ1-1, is DSGVTQTPKHLITATGQRVTLRCSPRSGDLSVYWYQQSLDQGLQFLIQYYNGEERAKGNILERFSAQQFPDLHSELNLSSLELGDSALYFCASSVGNSVNTEAFFGQGTRLTVV.

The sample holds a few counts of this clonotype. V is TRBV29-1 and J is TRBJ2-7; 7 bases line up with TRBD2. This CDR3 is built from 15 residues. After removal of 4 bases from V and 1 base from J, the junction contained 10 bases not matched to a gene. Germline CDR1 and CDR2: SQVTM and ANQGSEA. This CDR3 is CSVARSSGSSYEQYF. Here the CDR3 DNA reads TGCAGCGTTGCGAGGTCTAGCGGTTCGTCCTACGAGCAGTACTTC.

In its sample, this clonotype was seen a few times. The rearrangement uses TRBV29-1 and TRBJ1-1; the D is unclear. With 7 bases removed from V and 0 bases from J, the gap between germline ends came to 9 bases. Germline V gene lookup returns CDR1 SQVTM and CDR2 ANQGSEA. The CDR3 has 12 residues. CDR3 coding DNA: TGCAGCGGGGCCTTTCTGAACACTGAAGCTTTCTTT. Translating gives CSGAFLNTEAFF.

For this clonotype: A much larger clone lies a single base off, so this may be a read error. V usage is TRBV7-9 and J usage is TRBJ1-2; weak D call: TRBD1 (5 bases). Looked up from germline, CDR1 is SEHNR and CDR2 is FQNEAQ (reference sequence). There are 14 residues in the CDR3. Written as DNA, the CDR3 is TGTGCCGGCAGGAGGGACCTCGAGAGGGGAGGCTACACCTTC. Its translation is CAGRRDLERGGYTF.

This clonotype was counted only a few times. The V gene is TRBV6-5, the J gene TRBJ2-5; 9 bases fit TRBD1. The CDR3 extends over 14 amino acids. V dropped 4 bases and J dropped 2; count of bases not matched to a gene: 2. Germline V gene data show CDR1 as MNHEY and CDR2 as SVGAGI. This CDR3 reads CASSWTGEQETQYF. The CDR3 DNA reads TGTGCCAGCAGTTGGACAGGGGAGCAAGAGACCCAGTACTTC.

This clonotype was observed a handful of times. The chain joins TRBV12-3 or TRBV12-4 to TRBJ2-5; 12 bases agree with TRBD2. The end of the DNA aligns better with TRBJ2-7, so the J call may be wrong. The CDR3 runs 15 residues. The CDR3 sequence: CASSSPSGRAAEQYF. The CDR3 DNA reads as TGTGCCAGCAGTTCCCCTAGCGGGAGGGCCGCCGAGCAGTACTTC.

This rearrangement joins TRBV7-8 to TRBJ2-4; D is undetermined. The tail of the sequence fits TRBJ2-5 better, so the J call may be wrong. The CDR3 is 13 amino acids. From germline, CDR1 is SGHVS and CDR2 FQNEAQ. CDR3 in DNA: TGTGCCACCTCGCCTAGGGCCAAAGAGACCCAGTACTTC. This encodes CATSPRAKETQYF.

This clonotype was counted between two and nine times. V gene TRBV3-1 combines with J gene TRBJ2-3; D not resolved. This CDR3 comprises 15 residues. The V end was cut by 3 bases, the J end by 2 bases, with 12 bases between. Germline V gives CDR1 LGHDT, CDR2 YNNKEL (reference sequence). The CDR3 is CASSHRGGFTDTQYF. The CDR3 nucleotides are TGTGCCAGCAGCCACCGAGGCGGATTCACAGATACGCAGTATTTT.

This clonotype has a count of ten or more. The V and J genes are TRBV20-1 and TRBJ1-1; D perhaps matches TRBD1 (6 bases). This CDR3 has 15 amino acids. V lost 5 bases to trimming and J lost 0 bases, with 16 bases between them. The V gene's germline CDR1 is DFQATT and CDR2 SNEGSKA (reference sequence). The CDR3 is CSAAPGGGVNTEAFF. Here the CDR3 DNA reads TGCAGTGCTGCACCCGGAGGGGGAGTGAACACTGAAGCTTTCTTT.

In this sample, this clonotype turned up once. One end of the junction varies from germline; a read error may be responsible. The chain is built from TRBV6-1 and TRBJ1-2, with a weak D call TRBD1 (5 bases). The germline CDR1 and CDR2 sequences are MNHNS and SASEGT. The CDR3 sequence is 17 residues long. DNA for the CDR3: TGTGCCAGTAGTGAAGCGCTCGGCCGACGCGGGGGGAATGGCTACACCTTC. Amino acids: CASSEALGRRGGNGYTF.

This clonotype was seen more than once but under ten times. The CDR3 DNA follows: TGCAGCGTCAAAAACCCAGGGGGGCCCGGGGAGCTGTTTTTT. Residues: CSVKNPGGPGELFF. The chain has TRBV29-1 and TRBJ2-2; possible D gene TRBD1, 7 bases. Trimming took off 6 bases at V and 6 bases at J, with 17 bases between the two ends. The CDR3 runs 14 residues. CDR1 and CDR2 (germline): SQVTM, ANQGSEA.

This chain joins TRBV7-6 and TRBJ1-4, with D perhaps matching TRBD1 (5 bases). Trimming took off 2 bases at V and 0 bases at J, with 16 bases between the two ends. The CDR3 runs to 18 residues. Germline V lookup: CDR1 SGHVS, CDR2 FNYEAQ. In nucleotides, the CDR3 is TGTGCCAGCAGCTTAATGGGGACCTACCTTGCAACTAATGAAAAACTGTTTTTT. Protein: CASSLMGTYLATNEKLFF. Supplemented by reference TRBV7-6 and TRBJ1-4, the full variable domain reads GAGVSQSPRYKVTKRGQDVALRCDPISGHVSLYWYRQALGQGPEFLTYFNYEAQQDKSGLPNDRFSAERPEGSISTLTIQRTEQRDSAMYRCASSLMGTYLATNEKLFFGSGTQLSVL.